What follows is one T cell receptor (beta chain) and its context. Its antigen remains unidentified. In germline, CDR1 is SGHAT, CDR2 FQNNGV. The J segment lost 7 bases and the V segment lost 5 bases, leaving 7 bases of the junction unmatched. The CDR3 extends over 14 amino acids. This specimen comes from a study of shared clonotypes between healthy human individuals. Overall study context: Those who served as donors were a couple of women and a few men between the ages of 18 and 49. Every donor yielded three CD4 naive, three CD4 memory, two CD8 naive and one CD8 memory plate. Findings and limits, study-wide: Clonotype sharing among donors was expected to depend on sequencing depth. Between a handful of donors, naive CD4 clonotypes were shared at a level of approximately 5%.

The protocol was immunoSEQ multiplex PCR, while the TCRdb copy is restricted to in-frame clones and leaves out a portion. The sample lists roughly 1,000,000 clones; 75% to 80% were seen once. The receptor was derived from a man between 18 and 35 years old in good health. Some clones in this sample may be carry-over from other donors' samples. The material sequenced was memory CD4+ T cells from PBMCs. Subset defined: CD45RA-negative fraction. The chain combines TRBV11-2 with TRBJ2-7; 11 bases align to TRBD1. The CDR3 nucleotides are TGTGCCAGCAGCCGGGACAGGGGGGCGGGTGAGCAGTACTTC. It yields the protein CASSRDRGAGEQYF.